The clone carrying this T cell receptor (beta chain) is categorized as medium-sized (0.01 to 0.1%). Its antigen remains unknown. Profiled with immunoSEQ multiplex PCR; TCRdb holds only in-frame clones, not every one. The data show some 150,000 clones, approximately 78% seen once. The entry originates in a study of T cell responses to AZD1222 COVID-19 vaccine. Study outcomes and limitations: Seropositive AZD1222 recipients at baseline numbered only six or seven. Along spike, vaccine-associated CD4 TCRs were found throughout, with dominance at 160-218 and 743-854. Clonal diversity was possibly underestimated, and white British individuals and females predominated among donors. Reportedly, nearly half the spike-specific TCRs target unmutated variant regions.

The receptor was isolated from an adult in good health. The input for sequencing was peripheral blood, taken on day 0 of MenACWY control vaccination.

CDR3 amino acids: CASSFGQGTYEQYV. The CDR3, as DNA: TGTGCCAGCAGTTTCGGACAGGGGACCTACGAGCAGTACGTC. This sequence joins TRBV27 and TRBJ2-7; TRBD1 matches at 9 bases. V lost 3 bases to trimming and J lost 2 bases; unmatched junction nucleotides: 2. CDR3 size: 14 residues. Per the germline V gene, CDR1 is MNHEY and CDR2 is SMNVEV (reference sequence).